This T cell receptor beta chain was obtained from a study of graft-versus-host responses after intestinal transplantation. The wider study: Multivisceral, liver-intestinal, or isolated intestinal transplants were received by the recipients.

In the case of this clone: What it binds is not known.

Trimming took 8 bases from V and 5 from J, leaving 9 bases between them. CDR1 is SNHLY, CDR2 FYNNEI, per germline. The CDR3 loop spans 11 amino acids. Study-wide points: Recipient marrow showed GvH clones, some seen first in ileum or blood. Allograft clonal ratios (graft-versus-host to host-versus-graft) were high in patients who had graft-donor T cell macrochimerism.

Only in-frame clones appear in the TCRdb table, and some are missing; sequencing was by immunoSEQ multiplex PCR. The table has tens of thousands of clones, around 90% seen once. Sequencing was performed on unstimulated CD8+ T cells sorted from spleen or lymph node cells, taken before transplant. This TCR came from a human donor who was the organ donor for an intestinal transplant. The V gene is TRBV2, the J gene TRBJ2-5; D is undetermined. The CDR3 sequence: CASLFRETQYF. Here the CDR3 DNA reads TGTGCCAGCCTTTTTAGGGAGACCCAGTACTTC.